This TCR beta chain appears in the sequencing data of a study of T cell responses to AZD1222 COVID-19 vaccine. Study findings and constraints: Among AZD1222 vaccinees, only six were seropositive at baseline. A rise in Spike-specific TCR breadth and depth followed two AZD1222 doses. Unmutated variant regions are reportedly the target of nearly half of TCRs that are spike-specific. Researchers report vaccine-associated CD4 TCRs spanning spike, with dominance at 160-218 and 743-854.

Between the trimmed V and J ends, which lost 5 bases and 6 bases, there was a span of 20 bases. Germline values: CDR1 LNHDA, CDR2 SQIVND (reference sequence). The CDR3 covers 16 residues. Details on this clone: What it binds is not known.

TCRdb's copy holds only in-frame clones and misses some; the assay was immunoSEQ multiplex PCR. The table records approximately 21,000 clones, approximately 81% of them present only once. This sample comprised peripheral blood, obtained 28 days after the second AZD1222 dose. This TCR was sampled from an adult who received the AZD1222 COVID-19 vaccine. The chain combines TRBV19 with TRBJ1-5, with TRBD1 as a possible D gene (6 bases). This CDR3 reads CASSQTRGALRQPQHF. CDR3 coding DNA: TGTGCCAGTAGTCAGACCAGGGGCGCCTTGCGTCAGCCCCAGCATTTT.